Listed here are 18 T cell receptor beta chains from one sample, sequenced in a study of blood T cell repertoires in COVID-19. The assay was immunoSEQ multiplex PCR, and TCRdb's table has in-frame clones only and misses some. The sample includes under 250,000 clones, around three quarters of them seen just once. The sequenced material came from peripheral blood. These receptors were taken from a woman in her 70s with acute or convalescent COVID-19.

CDR3 in DNA: TGTGCCACCAGTGACGGGGGTCAGCCCCAGCATTTT. It is translated as CATSDGGQPQHF. The chain has TRBV24-1 and TRBJ1-5; possibly TRBD1 for D (5 bases). Trimming pared 4 bases from V and 6 bases from J, leaving 6 bases between. Looked up from germline, CDR1 is KGHDR and CDR2 is SFDVKD. The CDR3 spans 12 residues.

CDR3 sequence: CASRRTRYSGANVLTF. The CDR3 coding sequence is TGTGCCAGCAGGCGCACCCGGTACTCTGGGGCCAACGTCCTGACTTTC. The rearrangement links TRBV11-2 to TRBJ2-6; D remains unclear. The CDR3 is 16 amino acids. The V and J ends lost 6 bases and 0 bases respectively, with 12 bases between them. Germline assignment: CDR1 SGHAT and CDR2 FQNNGV.

The CDR3 nucleotides read TGCGCCAGCAGCCCAGACTCGGGGGAGCAGTTCTTC. Translating it yields CASSPDSGEQFF. The J gene is TRBJ2-1, the V gene TRBV5-1, with D perhaps TRBD2 (5 bases). V lost 4 bases and J 10 bases, leaving 12 bases between the germline ends. Germline V gene lookup returns CDR1 SGHRS and CDR2 YFSETQ. This CDR3 is built from 12 residues.

This chain joins TRBV7-3 and TRBJ2-1; D perhaps matches TRBD1 (6 bases). This CDR3 is 15 amino acids long. Deletions cut 4 bases from V and 5 bases from J, with 15 bases between. Germline CDR1 SGHTA, CDR2 FQGTGA. The CDR3 DNA reads TGTGCCAGCAGCTCTAAGGACAGAATACACAATGAGCAGTTCTTC. It specifies CASSSKDRIHNEQFF. Based on the CDR3 plus reference TRBV7-3 and TRBJ2-1, the full variable domain is GAGVSQTPSNKVTEKGKYVELRCDPISGHTALYWYRQSLGQGPEFLIYFQGTGAADDSGLPNDRFFAVRPEGSVSTLKIQRTERGDSAVYLCASSSKDRIHNEQFFGPGTRLTVL.

J is TRBJ2-2 and V is TRBV28; maybe TRBD2 (5 bases). The V end lost 6 bases, the J end lost 2 bases, and 13 bases lay between the germline ends. Germline CDR1 is MDHEN and CDR2 is SYDVKM. The CDR3 spans 15 residues. This chain's CDR3 is CASSPPSGNTGELFF. Here the CDR3 DNA reads TGTGCCAGCAGCCCCCCCAGCGGCAACACCGGGGAGCTGTTTTTT. The full variable domain, rest sourced from reference TRBV28 and TRBJ2-2, is DVKVTQSSRYLVKRTGEKVFLECVQDMDHENMFWYRQDPGLGLRLIYFSYDVKMKEKGDIPEGYSVSREKKERFSLILESASTNQTSMYLCASSPPSGNTGELFFGEGSRLTVL.

The rearrangement uses TRBV10-3 and TRBJ2-1; D is perhaps TRBD2 (5 bases). The CDR3 runs 16 residues. Deletions cut 0 bases from V and 4 bases from J, with 13 bases between. Germline lookup yields CDR1 ENHRY and CDR2 SYGVKD. The CDR3 nucleotides read TGTGCCATCAGTGAGTCTTACGGACTGAAGTACAATGAGCAGTTCTTC. Its protein product is CAISESYGLKYNEQFF.

CDR3 in DNA: TGTGCCAGCAGTGCCAACAGGGGATCACCCCTCCACTTT. It specifies CASSANRGSPLHF. The chain has TRBV12-3 or TRBV12-4 and TRBJ1-6, with 7 bases aligning to TRBD1. The CDR3 loop spans 13 amino acids. With 5 bases clipped from V and 10 bases from J, the junction kept 5 bases outside the gene matches.

This sequence joins TRBV30 and TRBJ1-3; D is perhaps TRBD1 (6 bases). There are 17 residues in the CDR3. Per germline, CDR1 GTSNPN and CDR2 SVGIG (reference sequence). The V end lost 2 bases, the J end lost 7 bases, and 24 bases lay between the germline ends. CDR3 nucleotides: TGTGCCTGGAGTCCCCTGGGGGCAGGGGCCCACGTTAACACCATATATTTT. Translated: CAWSPLGAGAHVNTIYF.

This rearrangement joins TRBV7-2 to TRBJ2-1; 8 bases are a match to TRBD2. The germline V gene has CDR1 SGHTA and CDR2 FQGNSA. This CDR3 has 16 amino acids. Losses at the gene ends were 3 bases for V and 4 bases for J; bases not matched to a gene: 8. The DNA of the CDR3 is TGTGCCAGCAGCTTGTTAGCGGGAACGGAGTACAATGAGCAGTTCTTC. The encoded protein is CASSLLAGTEYNEQFF. Full variable domain (outside the CDR3, taken from reference TRBV7-2 and TRBJ2-1): GAGVSQSPSNKVTEKGKDVELRCDPISGHTALYWYRQSLGQGLEFLIYFQGNSAPDKSGLPSDRFSAERTGGSVSTLTIQRTQQEDSAVYLCASSLLAGTEYNEQFFGPGTRLTVL.

The J gene is TRBJ1-1, the V gene TRBV10-3; D is possibly TRBD1 (5 bases). Trimming cost V 4 bases and J 9 bases, with 15 bases left between them. The CDR3 runs to 13 residues. CDR1 is ENHRY and CDR2 is SYGVKD in the germline V gene. DNA for the CDR3: TGTGCCATCAGTGGGCGGGGCGACGTTAAAGCTTTCTTT. It codes for CAISGRGDVKAFF.

The rearrangement links TRBV24-1 to TRBJ2-3, with 9 bases that match TRBD2. The germline gives CDR1 KGHDR, CDR2 SFDVKD. V shed 4 bases and J 5 bases; nucleotides not matched to a gene: 9. The CDR3 is 16 residues long. The DNA of the CDR3 is TGTGCCACCAGTGACCGTAGCGGGAGTTATAGAGATACGCAGTATTTT. It translates to CATSDRSGSYRDTQYF.

This chain uses TRBV2 with TRBJ1-5; perhaps TRBD1 as D (5 bases). The CDR3 contains 15 residues. Germline V gives CDR1 SNHLY, CDR2 FYNNEI. With 4 bases removed from V and 2 bases from J, the gap between germline ends came to 12 bases. The CDR3 region has the DNA TGTGCCAGCAGTGTCGACGGAGGGGGCAATCAGCCCCAGCATTTT. This gives the protein CASSVDGGGNQPQHF. Based on the CDR3 plus reference TRBV2 and TRBJ1-5, the full variable domain is EPEVTQTPSHQVTQMGQEVILRCVPISNHLYFYWYRQILGQKVEFLVSFYNNEISEKSEIFDDQFSVERPDGSNFTLKIRSTKLEDSAMYFCASSVDGGGNQPQHFGDGTRLSIL.

The chain carries TRBV29-1 and TRBJ1-5; tentatively, D is TRBD1 (5 bases). V shed 4 bases and J shed 2 bases, with 9 bases lying between them. CDR3 length equals 13 residues. Germline V gene sequence: CDR1 SQVTM, CDR2 ANQGSEA. The CDR3 sequence is CSVVEGGNQPQHF. The CDR3, as DNA: TGCAGCGTTGTGGAAGGGGGCAATCAGCCCCAGCATTTT.

The V and J genes are TRBV30 and TRBJ2-7; 11 positions agree with TRBD2. The germline V gene encodes CDR1 GTSNPN and CDR2 SVGIG (reference sequence). After removal of 3 bases from V and 4 bases from J, the junction contained 2 bases not matched to a gene. CDR3 size: 13 residues. CDR3 loop: CAWRTSGMYEQYF. CDR3 sequence (DNA): TGTGCCTGGAGGACTAGCGGGATGTACGAGCAGTACTTC.

The chain recombines TRBV20-1 with TRBJ1-2; possible D gene TRBD1, 6 bases. Germline V gene lookup returns CDR1 DFQATT and CDR2 SNEGSKA (reference sequence). The CDR3 totals 15 residues. V was shortened by 6 bases and J by 1 base, with 18 bases between the two germline ends. CDR3 sequence (DNA): TGCAGTGCCAGTCCCCCGGGGGGCTTTAACTATGGCTACACCTTC. Amino acids: CSASPPGGFNYGYTF.

This clone was seen a single time. The chain carries TRBV19 and TRBJ1-5; D possibly corresponds to TRBD1 (5 bases). The V and J ends lost 6 bases and 3 bases respectively, with 15 bases between them. Germline CDR1 LNHDA, CDR2 SQIVND (reference sequence). CDR3 length: 15 residues. The CDR3 sequence: CASSSGQLLNQPQHF. The CDR3 bases are TGTGCCAGTAGCTCCGGACAACTTCTCAATCAGCCCCAGCATTTT.

CDR3 in DNA: TGTGCCAGTAGGGCGGACAGGGGGCGCTGGGAGCAGTTCTTC. It is translated as CASRADRGRWEQFF. The chain is built from TRBV19 and TRBJ2-1, with 11 nucleotides matching TRBD1. There are 14 residues in the CDR3. The germline CDR1 and CDR2 sequences are LNHDA and SQIVND (reference sequence). V shed 6 bases, J shed 10 bases, and the junction held 8 bases outside the gene matches.

The chain is built from TRBV5-1 and TRBJ2-7; 10 nucleotides line up with TRBD2. Looked up from germline, CDR1 is SGHRS and CDR2 is YFSETQ. The J segment lost 2 bases and the V segment lost 2 bases, leaving 10 bases of the junction unmatched. The CDR3 is 17 residues long. CDR3 residues: CASSLFGSGRSPYEQYF. DNA of the CDR3: TGCGCCAGCAGCTTATTCGGTAGCGGGAGGTCCCCCTACGAGCAGTACTTC.